This TCR beta chain was sequenced for a study of cytomegalovirus exposure and HLA in healthy donors. As concerns this clone: One junction end disagrees with the germline gene, perhaps due to a read error.

The CDR3 spans 15 residues. In germline, CDR1 is SGHNT, CDR2 YENEEA. This PCR relied on a set of 60 Vbeta primers and 13 Jbeta primers. Here immunoSEQ multiplex PCR was the method, and the copy in TCRdb shows in-frame clones only, minus some. Counted here are about 140,000 clones, 80% to 85% occurring once; the ten biggest clones make up 3.4%. The rearrangement links TRBV11-3 to TRBJ2-1; 9 nucleotides agree with TRBD1. The TCR sequence derives from a male donor in good health and CMV-seronegative. Sequencing was carried out using PBMCs. CDR3 coding DNA: TGTGCCAACAGCCTCCGGGACAGGGCCGGTAATGAGCAGTTCTTC. This encodes CANSLRDRAGNEQFF.